This T cell receptor beta chain was recovered during a study of Ad26.COV2.S vaccination and SARS-CoV-2 variants. Overall study context: Intramuscular Ad26.COV2.S doses were given once or twice, 56 days apart. Study conclusions and caveats: The analyses of TCR breadth and depth may have understated the size of total T cell responses. Vaccine and placebo recipients had comparable breadth of non-spike TCRs.

The treatment was: 15 to 20 received Ad26.COV2.S at low or high dose, single or two shots; five or six received placebo; per-sample allocation not given. Samples analyzed were those drawn on day 63 after the first vaccine or placebo injection. The protocol was immunoSEQ multiplex PCR, while the TCRdb copy is restricted to in-frame clones and leaves out a portion. The repertoire includes 200,000 to 300,000 clones, roughly 90% of them detected once, and 9.5% to 12% sits in the top ten. As concerns this clone: Its cognate antigen is unknown.

The CDR3 extends over 15 amino acids. Germline CDR1 SEHNR, CDR2 FQNEAQ (reference sequence). V gave up 1 base and J gave up 4 bases; unmatched junction bases: 6. The TCR originated in a person aged 18-65 years who received the Ad26.COV2.S COVID-19 vaccine or a placebo. This material consisted of peripheral blood, taken in a trial of Ad26.COV2.S vaccine versus placebo. This chain connects TRBV7-9 to TRBJ2-7, with 8 bases fitting TRBD2. The CDR3 bases are TGTGCCAGCAGCTTAGGGGCGGGAGGTTCTTACGAGCAGTACTTC. This gives the protein CASSLGAGGSYEQYF.